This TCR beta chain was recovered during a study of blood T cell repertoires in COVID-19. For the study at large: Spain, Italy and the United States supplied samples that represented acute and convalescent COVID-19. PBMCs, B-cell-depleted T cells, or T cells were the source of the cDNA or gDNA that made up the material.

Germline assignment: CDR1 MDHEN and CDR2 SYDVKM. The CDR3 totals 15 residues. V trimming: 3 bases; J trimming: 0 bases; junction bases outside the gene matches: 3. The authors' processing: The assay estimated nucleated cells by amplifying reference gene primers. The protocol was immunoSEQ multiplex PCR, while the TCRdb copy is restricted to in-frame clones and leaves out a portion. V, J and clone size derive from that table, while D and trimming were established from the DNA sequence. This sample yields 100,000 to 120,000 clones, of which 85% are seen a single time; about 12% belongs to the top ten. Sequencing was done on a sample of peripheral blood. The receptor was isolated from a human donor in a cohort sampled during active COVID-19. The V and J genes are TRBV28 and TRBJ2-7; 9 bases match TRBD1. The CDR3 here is CASSLGTGTSYEQYF. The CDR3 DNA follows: TGTGCCAGCAGTTTGGGGACAGGGACCTCCTACGAGCAGTACTTC.